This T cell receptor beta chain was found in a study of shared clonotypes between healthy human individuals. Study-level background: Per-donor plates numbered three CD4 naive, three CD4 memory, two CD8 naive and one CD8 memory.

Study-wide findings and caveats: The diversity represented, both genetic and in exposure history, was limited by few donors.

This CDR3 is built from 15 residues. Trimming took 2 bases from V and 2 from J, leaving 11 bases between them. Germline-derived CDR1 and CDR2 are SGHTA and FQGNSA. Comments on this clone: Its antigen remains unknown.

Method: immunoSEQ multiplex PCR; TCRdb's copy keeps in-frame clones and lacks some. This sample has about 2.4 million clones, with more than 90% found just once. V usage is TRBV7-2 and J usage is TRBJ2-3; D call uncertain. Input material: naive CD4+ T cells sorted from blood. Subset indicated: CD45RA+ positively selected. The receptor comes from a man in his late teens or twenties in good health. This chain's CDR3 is CASSLSSQPTDTQYF. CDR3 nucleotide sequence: TGTGCCAGCAGCTTATCATCACAGCCCACAGATACGCAGTATTTT.